This T cell receptor beta chain was obtained from a study of blood T cell repertoires in COVID-19. Using immunoSEQ multiplex PCR, the repertoire was profiled, and TCRdb retains in-frame clones only, with some absent. Here the sample spans tens of thousands of clones, approximately 86% being singletons. CDR3 length: 14 amino acids. V was shortened by 5 bases and J by 0 bases, with 9 bases between the two germline ends. The germline gives CDR1 SGHTA, CDR2 FQGNSA. The clonotype originates from a man aged 50 to 60 with active or convalescent COVID-19. Sequenced: peripheral blood. The chain joins TRBV7-2 to TRBJ2-3; a weak D match, TRBD1 (6 bases). The CDR3 bases are TGTGCCAGCAGCCCCGGACAGAGCACAGATACGCAGTATTTT. This gives the protein CASSPGQSTDTQYF. Full variable domain (missing parts from reference TRBV7-2 and TRBJ2-3): GAGVSQSPSNKVTEKGKDVELRCDPISGHTALYWYRQSLGQGLEFLIYFQGNSAPDKSGLPSDRFSAERTGGSVSTLTIQRTQQEDSAVYLCASSPGQSTDTQYFGPGTRLTVL.